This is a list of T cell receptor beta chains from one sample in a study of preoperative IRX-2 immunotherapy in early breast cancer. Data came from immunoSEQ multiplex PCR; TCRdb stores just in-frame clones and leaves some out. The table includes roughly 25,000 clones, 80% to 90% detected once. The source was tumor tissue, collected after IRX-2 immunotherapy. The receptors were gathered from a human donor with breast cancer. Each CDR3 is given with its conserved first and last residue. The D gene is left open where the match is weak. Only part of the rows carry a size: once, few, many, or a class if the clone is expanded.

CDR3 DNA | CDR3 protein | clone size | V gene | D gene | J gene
TGCGCCAGTAACCGGGACAGGGGCGGCACTGAAGCTTTCTTT | CASNRDRGGTEAFF | NA | TRBV5-1 | TRBD1 | TRBJ1-1
TGTGCCAGCAGCCAACTTTTGGAGACCCAGTACTTC | CASSQLLETQYF | NA | TRBV14 | NA | TRBJ2-5
TGTGCCAGCAGCCAATGGGCAGCAGAACTCTACGAGCAGTACTTC | CASSQWAAELYEQYF | NA | TRBV14 | NA | TRBJ2-7
TGTGCCAGCAGTTTTAAGGGAACTGAAGCTTTCTTT | CASSFKGTEAFF | NA | TRBV28 | NA | TRBJ1-1
TGTGCCAGCAGCCCCGGCCGGGACAGGGTGCGCCAAGAGACCCAGTACTTC | CASSPGRDRVRQETQYF | NA | TRBV9 | TRBD1 | TRBJ2-5
TGTGCCAGCAGTGGAGGACAGGGCCCGAACACTGAAGCTTTCTTT | CASSGGQGPNTEAFF | NA | TRBV6-6 | TRBD1 | TRBJ1-1
TGTGCCAGCAGCTTGGACCAGGGGGGCTACGAGCAGTACTTC | CASSLDQGGYEQYF | NA | TRBV5-4 | NA | TRBJ2-7
TGCGCCAGCAGCCAAGGGCCCCCCTCCGCAGTCATGGAGACCCAGTACTTC | CASSQGPPSAVMETQYF | NA | TRBV4-1 | NA | TRBJ2-5
TGTGCCAGCAGCGATCGGGGGCAGACGACTAGCGGGAGGGCCTGGGGGCACTCCTACGAGCAGTACTTC | CASSDRGQTTSGRAWGHSYEQYF | NA | TRBV14 | TRBD2 | TRBJ2-7
TGTGCCAGCAGGAAGACTAGCGGGGGGGTGGAGACCCAGTACTTC | CASRKTSGGVETQYF | NA | TRBV2 | TRBD2 | TRBJ2-5
TGTGCCAGCAGCTTAGGATCCGGGAACACAGATACGCAGTATTTT | CASSLGSGNTDTQYF | NA | TRBV7-9 | NA | TRBJ2-3
TGTGCCAGCAGCGAAAAACTAGCGGGAGAGGGGGATACGCAGTATTTT | CASSEKLAGEGDTQYF | NA | TRBV5-4 | TRBD2 | TRBJ2-3
TGTGCCAGCTCACAACAGGTCACGAACACTGAAGCTTTCTTT | CASSQQVTNTEAFF | once | TRBV18 | NA | TRBJ1-1
TGTGCCAGCAGGCCAGCGGGCCCCCGGGACAATGAGCAGTTCTTC | CASRPAGPRDNEQFF | few | TRBV6-6 | NA | TRBJ2-1
TGTGCCAGCAGCTTGCTACAGCGCCCCCCGTACGAGCAGTACTTC | CASSLLQRPPYEQYF | NA | TRBV11-2 | NA | TRBJ2-7
TGTGCCGGTAGATACTCCGCCACAGATACGCAGTATTTT | CAGRYSATDTQYF | NA | TRBV28 | NA | TRBJ2-3
TGTGCCAGCACCCCCGGGACAGGGGACACCGGGGAGCTGTTTTTT | CASTPGTGDTGELFF | few | TRBV25-1 | TRBD1 | TRBJ2-2
TGTGCCAGCTCAGCGGGGGGCCGGGGTACTGAAGCTTTCTTT | CASSAGGRGTEAFF | NA | TRBV18 | NA | TRBJ1-1
TGTGCCAGCAGTACTAGCGGGAGAGAGACCCAGTACTTC | CASSTSGRETQYF | NA | TRBV2 | TRBD2 | TRBJ2-5
TGTGCCGGCCTCCGGGACTCTGACTACGAGCAGTACTTC | CAGLRDSDYEQYF | NA | TRBV2 | NA | TRBJ2-7
TGTGCCAGCAGCTTAGAGGGCTCTACAGGTGAGCAGTTCTTC | CASSLEGSTGEQFF | NA | TRBV11-2 | NA | TRBJ2-1
TGCGCCAGCAGCCAAGACGGGTTTTACACTGAAGCTTTCTTT | CASSQDGFYTEAFF | NA | TRBV4-3 | NA | TRBJ1-1
TGTGCCAGCACCTTGGGAGGGGGTGACACCGGGGAGCTGTTTTTT | CASTLGGGDTGELFF | once | TRBV28 | NA | TRBJ2-2
TGTGCCAGCTCACAGGGACAGGGGGCAGACTACGAGCAGTACTTC | CASSQGQGADYEQYF | NA | TRBV18 | TRBD1 | TRBJ2-7
TGTGCCTGGAGCCCGGGACTAGCGGGCACAGATACGCAGTATTTT | CAWSPGLAGTDTQYF | NA | TRBV30 | TRBD2 | TRBJ2-3
TGTGCCAGCTCACCATCGGGACAGGGCAAAAACATTCAGTACTTC | CASSPSGQGKNIQYF | NA | TRBV18 | TRBD1 | TRBJ2-4
TGTGCCAGCAGCTTGGGTTCAGGCTTCTCCTACAATGAGCAGTTCTTC | CASSLGSGFSYNEQFF | NA | TRBV5-6 | NA | TRBJ2-1
TGTGCCAGCAGCTTCTCAGGGAACAATGAGCAGTTCTTC | CASSFSGNNEQFF | NA | TRBV7-2 | NA | TRBJ2-1
TGTGCCTGGAATCTAGGGAATCAGCCCCAGCATTTT | CAWNLGNQPQHF | NA | TRBV30 | NA | TRBJ1-5
TGTGCCAGTAGTATGGCCCCCTCCTACGAGCAGTACTTC | CASSMAPSYEQYF | NA | TRBV19 | NA | TRBJ2-7
TGTGCCAGCAGTTACTCGCCGCCAAACTATGGCTACACCTTC | CASSYSPPNYGYTF | NA | TRBV6-6 | NA | TRBJ1-2
TGCGCCAGCAGTGAGAGCACCGGGGGGCTTTGGACGCAGTATTTT | CASSESTGGLWTQYF | NA | TRBV10-2 | NA | TRBJ2-3
TGCGCCAGCAGCCAAGACCGTAGGGGTGAGGAGCAGTACTTC | CASSQDRRGEEQYF | NA | TRBV4-1 | NA | TRBJ2-7
TGTGCCAGCAGCTCTCTCAGGGACACTGAAGCTTTCTTT | CASSSLRDTEAFF | NA | TRBV5-3 | NA | TRBJ1-1
TGTGCCAGCAGGGCAAATAACTATGGCTACACCTTC | CASRANNYGYTF | few | TRBV9 | NA | TRBJ1-2
TGCGCCAGCAGCTCACAGGGTTTCTACACCTTC | CASSSQGFYTF | NA | TRBV5-1 | NA | TRBJ1-2
TGTGCCTGGAGCCCCTTAAACACTAATGAAAAACTGTTTTTT | CAWSPLNTNEKLFF | NA | TRBV30 | NA | TRBJ1-4
TGCGCCAGCAGTGAGATCCCCGGGAACACTGAAGCTTTCTTT | CASSEIPGNTEAFF | NA | TRBV10-1 | NA | TRBJ1-1
TGTGCCAGCAGTGATGGGTACAATGAGCAGTTCTTC | CASSDGYNEQFF | NA | TRBV2 | NA | TRBJ2-1
TGTGCCAGCAGCTGGACCGGGTCTATAACCGGGGAGCTGTTTTTT | CASSWTGSITGELFF | NA | TRBV7-2 | NA | TRBJ2-2
TGCAGCGTTGAATTTTTCACCGAAGGGGTAAACGAGCAGTACTTC | CSVEFFTEGVNEQYF | NA | TRBV29-1 | NA | TRBJ2-7
TGTGCCAGCAGTTTCGACACCCAGAACACTGAAGCTTTCTTT | CASSFDTQNTEAFF | NA | TRBV27 | NA | TRBJ1-1
TGTGCCTGGAGTGATGGGAACCCAAGAGGAGAGACCCAGTACTTC | CAWSDGNPRGETQYF | once | TRBV30 | NA | TRBJ2-5
TGTGCCAGCAGCCTTCCGGGACATAACTACGAGCAGTACTTC | CASSLPGHNYEQYF | NA | TRBV21-1 | NA | TRBJ2-7
TGTGCCAGCAGCTTTCTAGCGGTCTCCTACGAGCAGTACTTC | CASSFLAVSYEQYF | NA | TRBV7-2 | TRBD2 | TRBJ2-7
TGCGCCAGCAGATTGTCAGGGGGCGAAGGGAATGAGCAGTTCTTC | CASRLSGGEGNEQFF | NA | TRBV10-2 | TRBD1 | TRBJ2-1
TGCGCCAGCAGCCCATACAGGGCATCTCAGCCCCAGCATTTT | CASSPYRASQPQHF | few | TRBV4-1 | NA | TRBJ1-5
TGCGCCAGCAGCCCTGCTGGGGCCAACGTCCTGACTTTC | CASSPAGANVLTF | NA | TRBV10-1 | NA | TRBJ2-6
TGTGCCAGCAGTGAAGCTTGGACAGGGGGCTCTGGGGCCAACGTCCTGACTTTC | CASSEAWTGGSGANVLTF | NA | TRBV6-1 | TRBD1 | TRBJ2-6